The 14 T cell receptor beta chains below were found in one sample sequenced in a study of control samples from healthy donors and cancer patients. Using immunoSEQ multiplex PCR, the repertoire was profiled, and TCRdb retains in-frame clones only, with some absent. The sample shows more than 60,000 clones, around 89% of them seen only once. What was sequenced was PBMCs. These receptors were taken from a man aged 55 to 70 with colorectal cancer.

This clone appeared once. Written as DNA, the CDR3 is TGTGCCAGCAGTGGTAGCGGGGGGGGCCCCTACAATGAGCAGTTCTTC. Protein sequence: CASSGSGGGPYNEQFF. This chain connects TRBV6-2 or TRBV6-3 to TRBJ2-1; 11 bases are a match to TRBD2. Looked up from germline, CDR1 is MNHEY and CDR2 is SVGEGT. The CDR3 totals 16 residues. Trimming took 5 bases from V and 2 from J; bases not matched to a gene: 5.

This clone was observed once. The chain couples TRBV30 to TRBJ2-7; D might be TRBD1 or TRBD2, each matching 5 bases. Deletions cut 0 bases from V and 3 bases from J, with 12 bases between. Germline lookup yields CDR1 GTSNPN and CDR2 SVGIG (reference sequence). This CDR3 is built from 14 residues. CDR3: CAWSVGDGNYEQYF. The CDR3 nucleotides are TGTGCCTGGAGTGTAGGGGACGGTAACTACGAGCAGTACTTC.

The CDR3 sequence: CASSPGTDRPQHF. CDR3 DNA sequence: TGTGCCAGCTCACCCGGGACAGATCGTCCCCAGCATTTT. This sequence joins TRBV18 and TRBJ1-5; TRBD1 aligns across 7 bases. The germline CDR1 and CDR2 sequences are KGHSH and LQKENI. V lost 3 bases and J lost 10; bases outside the gene matches: 6. The CDR3 extends over 13 amino acids.

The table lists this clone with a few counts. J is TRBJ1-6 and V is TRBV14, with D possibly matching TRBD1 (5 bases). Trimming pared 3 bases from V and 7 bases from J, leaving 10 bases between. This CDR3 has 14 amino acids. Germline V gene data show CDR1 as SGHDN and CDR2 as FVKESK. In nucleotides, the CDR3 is TGTGCCAGCAGCCAGGGGCAGTTAAATTCACCCCTCCACTTT. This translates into CASSQGQLNSPLHF.

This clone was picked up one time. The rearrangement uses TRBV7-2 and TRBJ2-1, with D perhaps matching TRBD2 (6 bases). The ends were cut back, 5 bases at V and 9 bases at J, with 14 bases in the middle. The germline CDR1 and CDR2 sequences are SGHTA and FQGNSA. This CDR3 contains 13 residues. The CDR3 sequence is CASSAKTAGEQFF. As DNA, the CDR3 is TGTGCCAGCAGCGCAAAGACAGCGGGTGAGCAGTTCTTC.

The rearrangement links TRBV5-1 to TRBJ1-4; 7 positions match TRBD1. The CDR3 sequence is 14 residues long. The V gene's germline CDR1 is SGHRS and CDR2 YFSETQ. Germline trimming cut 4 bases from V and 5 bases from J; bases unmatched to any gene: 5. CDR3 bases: TGCGCCAGCAGCACTGGACAGGTGAATGAAAAACTGTTTTTT. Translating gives CASSTGQVNEKLFF.

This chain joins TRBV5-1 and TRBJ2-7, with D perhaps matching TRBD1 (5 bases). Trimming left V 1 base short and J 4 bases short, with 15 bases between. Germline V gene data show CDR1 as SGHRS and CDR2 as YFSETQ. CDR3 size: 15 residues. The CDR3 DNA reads TGCGCCAGCAGCTTGAAAGACAGCCGGGCGTACGAGCAGTACTTC. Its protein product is CASSLKDSRAYEQYF.

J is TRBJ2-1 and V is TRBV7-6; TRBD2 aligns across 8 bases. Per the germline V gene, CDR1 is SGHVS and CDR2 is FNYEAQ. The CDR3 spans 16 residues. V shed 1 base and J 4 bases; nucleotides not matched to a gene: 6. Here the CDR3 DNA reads TGTGCCAGCAGCTTAGAGCCTCCGGGGGGGTACAATGAGCAGTTCTTC. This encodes CASSLEPPGGYNEQFF.

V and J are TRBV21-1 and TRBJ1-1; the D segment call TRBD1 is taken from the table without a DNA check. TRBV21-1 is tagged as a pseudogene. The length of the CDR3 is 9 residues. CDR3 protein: CASSTKAFF. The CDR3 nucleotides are TGTGCCAGCAGCACAAAAGCTTTCTTT.

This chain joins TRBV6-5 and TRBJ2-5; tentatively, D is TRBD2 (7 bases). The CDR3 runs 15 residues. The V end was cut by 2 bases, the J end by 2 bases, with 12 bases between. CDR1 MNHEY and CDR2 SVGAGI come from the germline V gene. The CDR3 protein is CASSYAGAAQETQYF. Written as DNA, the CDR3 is TGTGCCAGCAGTTACGCGGGGGCCGCACAAGAGACCCAGTACTTC.

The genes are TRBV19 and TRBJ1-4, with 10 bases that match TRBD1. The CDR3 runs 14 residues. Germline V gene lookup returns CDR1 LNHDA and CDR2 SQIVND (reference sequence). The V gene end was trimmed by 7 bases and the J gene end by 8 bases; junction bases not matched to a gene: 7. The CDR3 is CASTSDRGAEKLFF. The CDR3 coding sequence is TGTGCCAGTACCTCGGACAGGGGGGCGGAAAAACTGTTTTTT. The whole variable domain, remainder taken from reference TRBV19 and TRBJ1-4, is DGGITQSPKYLFRKEGQNVTLSCEQNLNHDAMYWYRQDPGQGLRLIYYSQIVNDFQKGDIAEGYSVSREKKESFPLTVTSAQKNPTAFYLCASTSDRGAEKLFFGSGTQLSVL.

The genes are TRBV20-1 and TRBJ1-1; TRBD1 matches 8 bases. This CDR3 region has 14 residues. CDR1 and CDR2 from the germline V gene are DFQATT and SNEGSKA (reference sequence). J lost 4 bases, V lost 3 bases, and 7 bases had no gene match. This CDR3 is CSASISGGGTEAFF. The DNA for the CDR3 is TGCAGTGCTAGTATATCAGGGGGCGGCACTGAAGCTTTCTTT.

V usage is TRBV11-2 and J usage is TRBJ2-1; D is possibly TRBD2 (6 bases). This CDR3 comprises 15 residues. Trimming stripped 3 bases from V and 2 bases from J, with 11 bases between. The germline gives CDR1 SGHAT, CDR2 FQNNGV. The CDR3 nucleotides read TGTGCCAGCAGCTTCGGGACTGCTACCTACAATGAGCAGTTCTTC. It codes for CASSFGTATYNEQFF.

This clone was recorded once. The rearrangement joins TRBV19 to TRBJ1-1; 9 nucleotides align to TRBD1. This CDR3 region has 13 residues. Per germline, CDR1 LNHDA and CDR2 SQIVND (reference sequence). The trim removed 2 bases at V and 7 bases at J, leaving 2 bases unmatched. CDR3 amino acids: CASSILGQGEAFF. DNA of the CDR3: TGTGCCAGTAGTATACTGGGACAGGGTGAAGCTTTCTTT.